The 25 T cell receptor beta chains below come from one sample, sequenced in a study of cytomegalovirus exposure and HLA in healthy donors. Primers: 60 Vbeta forward and 13 Jbeta reverse. The method was immunoSEQ multiplex PCR; TCRdb's version includes in-frame clones alone and lacks a portion of them. The sample totals about 150,000 clones. The sequenced material came from PBMCs. These receptors originate from a woman aged 45 to 65 in good health and CMV-seronegative.

This rearrangement joins TRBV30 to TRBJ1-4, with unresolved D. CDR3 size: 14 residues. V was cut by 1 base and J by 8 bases, with 14 bases left in between. Germline V CDR1 and CDR2: GTSNPN, SVGIG (reference sequence). The CDR3 region is CAWSGWARSEKLFF. The CDR3 coding sequence is TGTGCCTGGAGTGGGTGGGCGCGAAGCGAAAAACTGTTTTTT.

V usage is TRBV7-2 and J usage is TRBJ2-7; TRBD1 is a possible D gene (6 bases). The CDR3 consists of 14 residues. The V gene lost 4 bases and the J gene lost 2 bases, with 12 bases spanning the gap. Germline CDR1 SGHTA, CDR2 FQGNSA. CDR3 region: CASSSSRDTYEQYF. As DNA, the CDR3 is TGTGCCAGCAGCTCTTCCCGGGACACCTACGAGCAGTACTTC.

The chain combines TRBV28 with TRBJ2-7; maybe TRBD2 (7 bases). CDR1 is MDHEN, CDR2 SYDVKM, per germline. The V and J ends lost 8 bases and 4 bases respectively, with 21 bases between them. The CDR3 is 15 amino acids. This chain's CDR3 is CASVDGTKGGYEQYF. CDR3 bases: TGTGCCAGCGTCGACGGTACTAAGGGGGGGTACGAGCAGTACTTC.

The V gene is TRBV7-9, the J gene TRBJ2-1, with a tentative D call TRBD1 (5 bases). CDR3 size: 13 residues. Trimming left V 4 bases short and J 10 bases short, with 14 bases between. CDR1 and CDR2 from the germline V gene are SEHNR and FQNEAQ (reference sequence). Here the CDR3 reads CASSSTWGFEQFF. Here the CDR3 DNA reads TGTGCCAGCAGCTCCACTTGGGGCTTCGAGCAGTTCTTC.

The chain is built from TRBV6-1 and TRBJ1-2, with 8 bases fitting TRBD1. The CDR3 length is 15 residues. J gave up 4 bases and V 4 bases, and 8 bases lay outside the gene matches. Germline V gene lookup returns CDR1 MNHNS and CDR2 SASEGT. CDR3 bases: TGTGCCAGCAGTGCTAACAGGGACAGGCGCTATGGCTACACCTTC. Protein: CASSANRDRRYGYTF.

The CDR3 nucleotides read TGTGCCAGCTCAGGGACAGGGTACGAGCAGTACTTC. This gives the protein CASSGTGYEQYF. The rearrangement uses TRBV18 and TRBJ2-7; 9 bases agree with TRBD1. The CDR3 has 12 amino acids. The J segment lost 4 bases and the V segment lost 5 bases, leaving 0 bases of the junction unmatched. The germline V gene encodes CDR1 KGHSH and CDR2 LQKENI.

The V and J genes are TRBV7-9 and TRBJ1-2, with TRBD1 matching over 7 bases. With 5 bases clipped from V and 2 bases from J, the junction kept 5 bases outside the gene matches. The CDR3 covers 14 residues. In germline, CDR1 is SEHNR, CDR2 FQNEAQ (reference sequence). CDR3 coding DNA: TGTGCCAGCAGCCAGAAGGGACAGAACTATGGCTACACCTTC. Protein sequence: CASSQKGQNYGYTF.

Concerning this clone itself: This same CDR3 is encoded by further DNA sequences in the sample. The chain links TRBV7-9 to TRBJ2-7; 7 bases agree with TRBD1. The trim removed 3 bases at V and 2 bases at J, leaving 4 bases unmatched. This CDR3 region has 14 residues. CDR1 and CDR2 from the germline V gene are SEHNR and FQNEAQ (reference sequence). CDR3 nucleotide sequence: TGTGCCAGCAGCTTGGGCGGACAGGCCTACGAGCAGTACTTC. As protein: CASSLGGQAYEQYF.

The chain is built from TRBV5-8 and TRBJ1-1; maybe TRBD1 (5 bases). Trimming removed 0 bases from V and 11 bases from J, with 14 bases in between. CDR1 is SGHTS and CDR2 is YDEGEE in the germline V gene. This CDR3 spans 13 amino acids. The CDR3 bases are TGTGCCAGCAGCTTGGAACCTTCAGGGAGGGCTTTCTTT. This codes for CASSLEPSGRAFF.

The rearrangement uses TRBV18 and TRBJ2-7; 9 nucleotides align to TRBD2. Germline V gene lookup returns CDR1 KGHSH and CDR2 LQKENI. Germline trimming cut 3 bases from V and 5 bases from J; bases unmatched to any gene: 2. This CDR3 has 13 residues. The CDR3 region has the DNA TGTGCCAGCTCACCTAGCGGGGGTAACGAGCAGTACTTC. Protein product: CASSPSGGNEQYF. Full variable domain (missing parts from reference TRBV18 and TRBJ2-7): NAGVMQNPRHLVRRRGQEARLRCSPMKGHSHVYWYRQLPEEGLKFMVYLQKENIIDESGMPKERFSAEFPKEGPSILRIQQVVRGDSAAYFCASSPSGGNEQYFGPGTRLTVT.

The rearrangement links TRBV28 to TRBJ1-2, with D perhaps matching TRBD1 (6 bases). The CDR3 runs to 15 residues. From germline, CDR1 is MDHEN and CDR2 SYDVKM. The V end lost 6 bases, the J end lost 6 bases, and 20 bases lay between the germline ends. The CDR3 reads CASRIPMNRDDGYTF. The DNA of the CDR3 is TGTGCCAGCAGAATACCGATGAACAGGGACGATGGCTACACCTTC.

The V call is TRBV9, the J call TRBJ2-3; D unclear. Germline V gene data show CDR1 as SGDLS and CDR2 as YYNGEE. The CDR3 has 14 amino acids. V lost 6 bases, J lost 1 base, and 12 bases lay in between. This CDR3 reads CASNRQRRTDTQYF. Written as DNA, the CDR3 is TGTGCCAGCAATCGTCAGCGCCGCACAGATACGCAGTATTTT.

A word on this clone: The same CDR3 arises from other DNA sequences in this sample as well. The chain uses TRBV7-9 and TRBJ2-1, with TRBD2 matching over 10 bases. The CDR3 length is 16 residues. Trimming took 5 bases from V and 2 from J; bases not matched to a gene: 6. Germline lookup yields CDR1 SEHNR and CDR2 FQNEAQ (reference sequence). The CDR3 region has the DNA TGTGCCAGCAGCCTCTCACTAGCGGGGACCTACAATGAGCAGTTCTTC. It encodes CASSLSLAGTYNEQFF. Filled out from reference TRBV7-9 and TRBJ2-1, the complete variable domain reads DTGVSQNPRHKITKRGQNVTFRCDPISEHNRLYWYRQTLGQGPEFLTYFQNEAQLEKSRLLSDRFSAERPKGSFSTLEIQRTEQGDSAMYLCASSLSLAGTYNEQFFGPGTRLTVL.

This chain links TRBV9 with TRBJ2-1; the D gene is possibly TRBD1 (5 bases). Trimming took 0 bases from V and 5 from J, leaving 6 bases between them. From germline, CDR1 is SGDLS and CDR2 YYNGEE. The CDR3 extends over 13 amino acids. The CDR3 spells CASSVGQNNEQFF. CDR3 sequence (DNA): TGTGCCAGCAGCGTAGGACAGAACAATGAGCAGTTCTTC.

The V and J genes are TRBV6-5 and TRBJ2-1; 10 bases are shared with TRBD2. Germline V gene sequence: CDR1 MNHEY, CDR2 SVGAGI. This CDR3 spans 16 amino acids. The ends lost 2 bases at V and 8 bases at J; junction bases unmatched: 9. The CDR3 sequence is CASSYGLAGDRHEQFF. DNA of the CDR3: TGTGCCAGCAGTTACGGGCTAGCGGGAGATCGACATGAGCAGTTCTTC.

V usage is TRBV19 and J usage is TRBJ1-3; D gene unclear. Germline loops: CDR1 LNHDA, CDR2 SQIVND (reference sequence). The CDR3 spans 17 residues. V dropped 1 base and J dropped 0 bases, with 13 bases sitting between them. CDR3 protein: CASSIAAGGDSGNTIYF. The CDR3 DNA reads as TGTGCCAGTAGTATAGCGGCAGGAGGAGACTCTGGAAACACCATATATTTT.

This rearrangement joins TRBV20-1 to TRBJ1-4; D is undetermined. The CDR3 length is 11 residues. Germline V gene lookup returns CDR1 DFQATT and CDR2 SNEGSKA (reference sequence). V lost 7 bases, J lost 8 bases, and 11 bases lay in between. The DNA for the CDR3 is TGCAGTGTTCCCTTCCGGGAAAAACTGTTTTTT. Translating it yields CSVPFREKLFF.

This rearrangement joins TRBV7-6 to TRBJ2-2, with TRBD2 identical over 9 bases. The CDR3 sequence is 14 residues long. Germline V lookup: CDR1 SGHVS, CDR2 FNYEAQ. V was pared by 6 bases and J by 3 bases, with 2 bases of the junction left unmatched. The CDR3 sequence is CASRGLADTGELFF. DNA for the CDR3: TGTGCCAGCAGGGGACTAGCCGACACCGGGGAGCTGTTTTTT.

The CDR3 nucleotides are TGTGCCAGCAGCACGGGACAGAGCAATCAGCCCCAGCATTTT. It specifies CASSTGQSNQPQHF. The J gene is TRBJ1-5, the V gene TRBV2; TRBD1 agrees at 7 bases. Germline CDR1 and CDR2: SNHLY and FYNNEI. CDR3 length: 14 amino acids. V lost 6 bases, J lost 1 base, and 3 bases stayed unmatched.

The chain recombines TRBV11-3 with TRBJ2-2; no clear D gene. Germline values: CDR1 SGHNT, CDR2 YENEEA. V dropped 1 base and J dropped 3 bases, with 12 bases sitting between them. This CDR3 comprises 16 residues. CDR3 amino acids: CASSLGSRTYTGELFF. The CDR3 DNA is TGTGCCAGCAGCTTAGGGTCGCGAACTTACACCGGGGAGCTGTTTTTT.

The gene calls are TRBV6-5 and TRBJ2-7; D gene unclear. Between the trimmed V and J ends, which lost 6 bases and 2 bases, there was a span of 8 bases. The germline V gene encodes CDR1 MNHEY and CDR2 SVGAGI. The CDR3 sequence is 12 residues long. The CDR3 here is CASRVSAYEQYF. The CDR3 DNA follows: TGTGCCAGCAGGGTATCGGCCTACGAGCAGTACTTC.

This chain joins TRBV4-3 and TRBJ1-2; TRBD1 might be the D (5 bases). Germline CDR1 and CDR2: LGHNA and YSLEER. With 0 bases removed from V and 7 bases from J, the gap between germline ends came to 18 bases. The CDR3 has 16 amino acids. For the CDR3, the DNA is TGCGCCAGCAGCCAAGAATGGGCAGGGAGGGTCGGTGGCTACACCTTC. This translates into CASSQEWAGRVGGYTF.

J is TRBJ1-4 and V is TRBV11-2; D unresolved. This CDR3 is 16 amino acids long. The V gene lost 0 bases and the J gene lost 7 bases, with 15 bases spanning the gap. Germline V gives CDR1 SGHAT, CDR2 FQNNGV. CDR3 loop: CASSLDLRTGSEKLFF. Written as DNA, the CDR3 is TGTGCCAGCAGCTTAGATCTAAGGACCGGGAGTGAAAAACTGTTTTTT.

As concerns this clone: The sample has other DNA sequences that encode this CDR3 too. The chain employs TRBV5-1 and TRBJ1-3, with a weak D call TRBD1 (6 bases). The CDR3 runs 14 residues. The V gene lost 2 bases and the J gene lost 2 bases, with 8 bases spanning the gap. The germline V gene encodes CDR1 SGHRS and CDR2 YFSETQ. CDR3 loop: CASSLQGTGNTIYF. In DNA form, the CDR3 reads TGCGCCAGCAGCTTACAGGGTACTGGAAACACCATATATTTT.

The J gene is TRBJ1-1, the V gene TRBV28; TRBD1 matches 9 bases. V lost 5 bases and J lost 5; bases outside the gene matches: 9. The length of the CDR3 is 15 residues. The germline CDR1 and CDR2 sequences are MDHEN and SYDVKM. For the CDR3, the DNA is TGTGCCAGCAGTACTTCTACAGGGGGCTGGACTGAAGCTTTCTTT. Its translation: CASSTSTGGWTEAFF.